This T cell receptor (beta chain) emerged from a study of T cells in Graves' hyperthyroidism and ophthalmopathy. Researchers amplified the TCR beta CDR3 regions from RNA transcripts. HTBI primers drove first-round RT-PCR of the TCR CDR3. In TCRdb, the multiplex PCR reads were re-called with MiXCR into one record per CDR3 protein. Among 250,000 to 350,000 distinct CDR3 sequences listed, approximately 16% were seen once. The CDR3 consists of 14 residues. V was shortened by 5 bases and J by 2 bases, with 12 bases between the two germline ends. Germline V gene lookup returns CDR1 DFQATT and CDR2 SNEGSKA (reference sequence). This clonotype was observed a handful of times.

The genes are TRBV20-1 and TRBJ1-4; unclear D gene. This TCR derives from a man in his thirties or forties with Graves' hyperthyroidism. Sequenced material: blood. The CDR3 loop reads CSAGSSGTNEKLFF. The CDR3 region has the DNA TGCAGTGCTGGATCATCTGGGACTAATGAAAAACTGTTTTTT.